This T cell receptor (beta chain) came from a study of blood T cell repertoires in COVID-19. TCRdb's table, derived via immunoSEQ multiplex PCR, lists solely in-frame clones and lacks some. The sample lists 120,000 or so clones, approximately 85% occurring once. Germline CDR1 is SGHAT and CDR2 is FQNNGV. This CDR3 is 15 amino acids long. V lost 2 bases and J lost 4, with 11 bases in between. Seattle patients were enrolled during active infection and followed longitudinally. The rearrangement joins TRBV11-2 to TRBJ1-4, with D tentatively TRBD1 (5 bases). Sequencing was performed on peripheral blood. This receptor was obtained from a man under 40 with COVID-19, enrolled during active disease. The CDR3 loop reads CASSLSGGSNEKLFF. CDR3 sequence (DNA): TGTGCCAGCAGCTTATCGGGGGGGAGTAATGAAAAACTGTTTTTT.